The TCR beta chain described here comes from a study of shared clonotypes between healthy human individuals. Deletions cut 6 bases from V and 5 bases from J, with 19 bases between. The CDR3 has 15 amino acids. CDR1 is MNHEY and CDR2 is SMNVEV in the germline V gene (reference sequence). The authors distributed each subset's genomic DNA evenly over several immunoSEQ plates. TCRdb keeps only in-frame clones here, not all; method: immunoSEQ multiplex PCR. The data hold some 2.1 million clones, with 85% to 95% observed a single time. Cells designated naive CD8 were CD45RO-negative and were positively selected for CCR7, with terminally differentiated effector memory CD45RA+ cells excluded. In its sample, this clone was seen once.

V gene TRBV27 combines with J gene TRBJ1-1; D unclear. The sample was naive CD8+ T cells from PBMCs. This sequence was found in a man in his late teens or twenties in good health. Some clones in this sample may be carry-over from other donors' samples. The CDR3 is CASRSRTQPRTEAFF. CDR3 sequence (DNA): TGTGCCAGCAGATCCAGGACCCAACCGAGGACTGAAGCTTTCTTT.